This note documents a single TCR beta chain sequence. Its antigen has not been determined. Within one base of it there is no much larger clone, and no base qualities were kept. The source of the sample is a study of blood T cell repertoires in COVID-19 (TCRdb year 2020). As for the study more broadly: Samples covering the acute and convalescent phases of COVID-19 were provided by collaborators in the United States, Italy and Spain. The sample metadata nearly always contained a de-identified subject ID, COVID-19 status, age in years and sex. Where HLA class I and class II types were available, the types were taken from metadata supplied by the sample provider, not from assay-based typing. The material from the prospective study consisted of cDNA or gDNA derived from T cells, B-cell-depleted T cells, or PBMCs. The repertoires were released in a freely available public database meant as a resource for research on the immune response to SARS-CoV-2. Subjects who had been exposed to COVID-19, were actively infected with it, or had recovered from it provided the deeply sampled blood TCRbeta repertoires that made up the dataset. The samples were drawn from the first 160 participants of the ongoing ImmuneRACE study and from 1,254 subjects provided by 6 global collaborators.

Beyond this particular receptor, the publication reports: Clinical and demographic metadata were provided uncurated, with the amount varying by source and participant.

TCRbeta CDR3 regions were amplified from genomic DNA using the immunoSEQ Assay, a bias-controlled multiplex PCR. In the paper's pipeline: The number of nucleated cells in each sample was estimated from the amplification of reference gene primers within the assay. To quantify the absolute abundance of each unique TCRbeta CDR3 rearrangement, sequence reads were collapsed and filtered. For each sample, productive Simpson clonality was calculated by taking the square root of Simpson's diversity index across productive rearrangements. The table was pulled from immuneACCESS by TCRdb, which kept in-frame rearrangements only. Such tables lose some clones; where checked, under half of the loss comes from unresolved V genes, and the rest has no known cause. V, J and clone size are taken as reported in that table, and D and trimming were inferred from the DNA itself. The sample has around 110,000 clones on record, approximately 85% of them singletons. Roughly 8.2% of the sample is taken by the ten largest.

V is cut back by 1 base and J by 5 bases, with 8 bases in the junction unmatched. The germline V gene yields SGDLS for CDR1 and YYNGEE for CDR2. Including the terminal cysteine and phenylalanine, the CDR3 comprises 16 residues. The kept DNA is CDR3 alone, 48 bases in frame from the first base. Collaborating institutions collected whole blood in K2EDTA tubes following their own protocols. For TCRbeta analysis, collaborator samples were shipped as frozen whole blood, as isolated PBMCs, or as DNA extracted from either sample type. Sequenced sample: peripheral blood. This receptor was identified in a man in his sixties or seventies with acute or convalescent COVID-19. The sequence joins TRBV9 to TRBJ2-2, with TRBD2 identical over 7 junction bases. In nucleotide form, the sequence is TGTGCCAGCAGCGTAAGGGGAGGGAGATTAACCGGGGAGCTGTTTTTT. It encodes CASSVRGGRLTGELFF.